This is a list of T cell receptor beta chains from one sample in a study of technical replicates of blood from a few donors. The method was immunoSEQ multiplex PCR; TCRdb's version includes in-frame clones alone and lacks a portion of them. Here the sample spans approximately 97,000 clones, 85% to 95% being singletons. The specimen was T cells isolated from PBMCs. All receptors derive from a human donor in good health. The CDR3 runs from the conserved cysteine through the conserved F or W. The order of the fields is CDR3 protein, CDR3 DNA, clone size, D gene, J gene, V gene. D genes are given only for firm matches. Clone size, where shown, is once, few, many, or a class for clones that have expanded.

CDR3: CAISDLYSSYEQYF
DNA: TGTGCCATCAGTGACCTATACAGCTCCTACGAGCAGTACTTC
size: .
D: .
J: TRBJ2-7
V: TRBV10-3

CDR3: CASSPFRGTEAFF
DNA: TGTGCCAGCAGCCCATTTCGGGGCACTGAAGCTTTCTTT
size: .
D: .
J: TRBJ1-1
V: TRBV27

CDR3: CASSLAEGQGMGGYTF
DNA: TGCGCCAGCAGCTTGGCCGAGGGACAGGGGATGGGTGGCTACACCTTC
size: .
D: TRBD1
J: TRBJ1-2
V: TRBV5-1

CDR3: CSVGGNEQFF
DNA: TGCAGCGTCGGGGGGAATGAGCAGTTCTTC
size: once
D: TRBD2
J: TRBJ2-1
V: TRBV29-1

CDR3: CASSSWTGMNTEAFF
DNA: TGTGCCAGCAGCTCATGGACAGGAATGAACACTGAAGCTTTCTTT
size: .
D: TRBD1
J: TRBJ1-1
V: TRBV5-8

CDR3: CASRTSGTGGPTQYF
DNA: TGTGCCAGCAGAACCTCCGGGACAGGGGGGCCTACGCAGTATTTT
size: .
D: TRBD1
J: TRBJ2-3
V: TRBV19

CDR3: CASSYGGTVNEKLFF
DNA: TGTGCCAGCAGTTACGGGGGGACAGTTAATGAAAAACTGTTTTTT
size: once
D: TRBD1
J: TRBJ1-4
V: TRBV6-5

CDR3: CASSQDLAVNTGELFF
DNA: TGTGCCAGCAGCCAAGATCTAGCGGTGAACACCGGGGAGCTGTTTTTT
size: once
D: TRBD2
J: TRBJ2-2
V: TRBV4-2

CDR3: CASRSRTGEETQYF
DNA: TGCGCCAGCAGGTCCAGGACAGGGGAAGAGACCCAGTACTTC
size: .
D: TRBD1
J: TRBJ2-5
V: TRBV5-1

CDR3: CASNLGGAFLSGANVLTF
DNA: TGCGCCAGCAACTTAGGAGGGGCATTTCTCTCTGGGGCCAACGTCCTGACTTTC
size: .
D: .
J: TRBJ2-6
V: TRBV5-1

CDR3: CASAAREGPLQNGYTF
DNA: TGTGCCAGCGCCGCCCGGGAGGGCCCCTTACAAAATGGCTACACCTTC
size: .
D: .
J: TRBJ1-2
V: TRBV7-9

CDR3: CASTRTLGGADTQYF
DNA: TGTGCCAGCACCCGGACCCTGGGGGGTGCAGATACGCAGTATTTT
size: .
D: .
J: TRBJ2-3
V: TRBV6-5

CDR3: CASSEPSPYSYEQYF
DNA: TGTGCCAGCTCAGAGCCTAGCCCTTACTCCTACGAGCAGTACTTC
size: .
D: .
J: TRBJ2-7
V: TRBV18

CDR3: CASRGLADHNEQFF
DNA: TGTGCCAGTAGGGGACTAGCGGACCACAATGAGCAGTTCTTC
size: .
D: TRBD2
J: TRBJ2-1
V: TRBV19

CDR3: CASSEGVDTEAFF
DNA: TGTGCCAGCAGTGAAGGCGTGGACACTGAAGCTTTCTTT
size: .
D: .
J: TRBJ1-1
V: TRBV6-1

CDR3: CASSPTSGIANEQFF
DNA: TGCGCCAGCAGCCCGACTAGCGGGATCGCCAATGAGCAGTTCTTC
size: .
D: TRBD2
J: TRBJ2-1
V: TRBV4-1

CDR3: CASSSYRGGLNQPQHF
DNA: TGTGCCAGCAGTTCTTACAGGGGGGGACTCAATCAGCCCCAGCATTTT
size: .
D: TRBD1
J: TRBJ1-5
V: TRBV6-5

CDR3: CATSPGGLAYNEQFF
DNA: TGTGCCACCTCTCCCGGCGGTCTAGCCTACAATGAGCAGTTCTTC
size: .
D: .
J: TRBJ2-1
V: TRBV9

CDR3: CAIRTGVETEAFF
DNA: TGTGCCATACGGACAGGGGTGGAGACTGAAGCTTTCTTT
size: .
D: TRBD1
J: TRBJ1-1
V: TRBV10-3

CDR3: CASSSRDRSHQPQHF
DNA: TGTGCCAGCAGCTCCAGGGACAGGAGCCATCAGCCCCAGCATTTT
size: .
D: TRBD1
J: TRBJ1-5
V: TRBV7-2

CDR3: CAWSGQRLSPYEQYF
DNA: TGTGCCTGGAGTGGACAGAGACTGTCCCCCTACGAGCAGTACTTC
size: .
D: .
J: TRBJ2-7
V: TRBV30

CDR3: CASGLVRDREAFF
DNA: TGTGCTAGTGGTTTGGTACGTGACAGAGAAGCTTTCTTT
size: .
D: .
J: TRBJ1-1
V: TRBV12-5

CDR3: CASSLGTLNTGELFF
DNA: TGTGCCAGCAGTTTAGGGACACTGAACACCGGGGAGCTGTTTTTT
size: .
D: .
J: TRBJ2-2
V: TRBV28

CDR3: CASSLIRQAYEQYF
DNA: TGTGCCAGCAGCTTAATCAGGCAGGCCTACGAGCAGTACTTC
size: .
D: .
J: TRBJ2-7
V: TRBV11-2

CDR3: CASRRQDPYEQYF
DNA: TGTGCCAGCCGGAGACAGGACCCCTACGAGCAGTACTTC
size: .
D: .
J: TRBJ2-7
V: TRBV6-1

CDR3: CASGRGDSTEAFF
DNA: TGTGCCAGCGGCCGAGGGGACAGCACTGAAGCTTTCTTT
size: once
D: TRBD1
J: TRBJ1-1
V: TRBV9

CDR3: CASSPRAGGLMEYGYTF
DNA: TGTGCCAGCAGCCCCCGGGCAGGGGGCTTGATGGAGTATGGCTACACCTTC
size: .
D: TRBD1
J: TRBJ1-2
V: TRBV9

CDR3: CASGNWSSGLNEQFF
DNA: TGTGCCAGCGGGAACTGGTCTAGCGGGCTCAATGAGCAGTTCTTC
size: .
D: TRBD2
J: TRBJ2-1
V: TRBV6-4

CDR3: CASRVRTDTSYEQYF
DNA: TGTGCCAGCAGGGTTCGTACGGACACGTCCTACGAGCAGTACTTC
size: .
D: .
J: TRBJ2-7
V: TRBV27

CDR3: CAWSVRRASYGYTF
DNA: TGTGCCTGGAGTGTACGCAGGGCCAGCTATGGCTACACCTTC
size: .
D: .
J: TRBJ1-2
V: TRBV30

CDR3: CASSLRAGDRRYAGELFF
DNA: TGTGCCAGCAGTTTGAGAGCGGGAGACAGAAGGTACGCCGGGGAGCTGTTTTTT
size: .
D: TRBD2
J: TRBJ2-2
V: TRBV27

CDR3: CASSPGIEQFF
DNA: TGTGCCAGCAGCCCCGGTATTGAGCAGTTCTTC
size: once
D: .
J: TRBJ2-1
V: TRBV13

CDR3: CASLKAGGVSYEQYF
DNA: TGTGCCAGTTTGAAAGCGGGAGGGGTTTCCTACGAGCAGTACTTC
size: .
D: TRBD2
J: TRBJ2-7
V: TRBV18

CDR3: CASSRTGELFF
DNA: TGTGCCAGCAGTCGTACCGGGGAGCTGTTTTTT
size: few
D: .
J: TRBJ2-2
V: TRBV27

CDR3: CASSYHLREDGPDTQYF
DNA: TGTGCCAGCAGCTACCACTTGCGGGAGGACGGTCCAGATACGCAGTATTTT
size: .
D: TRBD2
J: TRBJ2-3
V: TRBV7-3

CDR3: CASSQDGQWTEAFF
DNA: TGTGCCAGCAGCCAAGATGGGCAATGGACTGAAGCTTTCTTT
size: .
D: .
J: TRBJ1-1
V: TRBV14

CDR3: CASSLYTFTDTQYF
DNA: TGTGCCAGCAGCTTGTATACTTTCACAGATACGCAGTATTTT
size: .
D: .
J: TRBJ2-3
V: TRBV5-8

CDR3: CSVVDPNGQVHGYTF
DNA: TGCAGCGTTGTTGACCCAAATGGACAGGTACATGGCTACACCTTC
size: .
D: TRBD1
J: TRBJ1-2
V: TRBV29-1

CDR3: CASSWGTGRETQYF
DNA: TGCGCCAGCAGCTGGGGGACAGGGAGGGAGACCCAGTACTTC
size: .
D: TRBD1
J: TRBJ2-5
V: TRBV5-1

CDR3: CASSQALEGARQPQHF
DNA: TGCGCCAGCAGCCAAGCCCTGGAAGGGGCTCGTCAGCCCCAGCATTTT
size: .
D: .
J: TRBJ1-5
V: TRBV4-1

CDR3: CASSPGLGKKQETQYF
DNA: TGTGCCAGCAGCCCGGGACTAGGGAAGAAGCAAGAGACCCAGTACTTC
size: .
D: TRBD2
J: TRBJ2-5
V: TRBV2